This entry lists 24 T cell receptor beta chains sequenced from one sample in a study of blood T cells in healthy people across ages. It was with a sample-barcoded 5' primer and a J-beta primer mix that a second PCR of about 7 to 12 cycles was run. MiXCR was run by TCRdb on the 5' RACE reads, yielding one entry per CDR3 protein. In the table there are about 1 million distinct CDR3 sequences, under 30% of which are singletons. These data were also filed under a second study, of T cells of mothers and their children.

The sequenced sample was blood. All receptors come from a girl aged 2 to 10 in good health.

In its sample, this clonotype was seen a few times. The V gene is TRBV20-1, the J gene TRBJ2-7; D uncertain. From germline, CDR1 is DFQATT and CDR2 SNEGSKA (reference sequence). Deletions cut 0 bases from V and 6 bases from J, with 9 bases between. The CDR3 sequence is 12 residues long. The CDR3 region has the DNA TGCAGTGCTAGAGACCCGGGCTCCGAGCAGTACTTC. Its protein is CSARDPGSEQYF.

This clonotype was counted only a few times. V is TRBV28 and J is TRBJ1-2; D gene unclear. In germline, CDR1 is MDHEN, CDR2 SYDVKM. Trimming shortened V by 4 bases and J by 4 bases, and 13 bases separated the two germline ends. This CDR3 comprises 14 residues. CDR3: CASSSSTLGYGYTF. The CDR3 nucleotides read TGTGCCAGCAGTTCTAGCACCTTGGGCTATGGCTACACCTTC.

This clonotype has only a few counts. The chain has TRBV20-1 and TRBJ1-4; TRBD1 aligns across 8 bases. The V gene's germline CDR1 is DFQATT and CDR2 SNEGSKA (reference sequence). V shed 6 bases and J 4 bases; nucleotides not matched to a gene: 7. The CDR3 contains 14 residues. CDR3 sequence: CSAPTGAFNEKLFF. DNA of the CDR3: TGCAGTGCCCCGACAGGGGCCTTTAATGAAAAACTGTTTTTT.

This clonotype was found a few times. The V gene is TRBV29-1, the J gene TRBJ1-5, with TRBD1 matching 10 bases. The length of the CDR3 is 14 residues. Germline-derived CDR1 and CDR2 are SQVTM and ANQGSEA. The V gene end was trimmed by 5 bases and the J gene end by 2 bases; junction bases not matched to a gene: 3. The DNA for the CDR3 is TGCAGCGTTCTGGGGACAGGGGGCAATCAGCCCCAGCATTTT. This sequence encodes CSVLGTGGNQPQHF.

The sample holds a few counts of this clonotype. The rearrangement joins TRBV6-1 to TRBJ2-1; TRBD2 matches 9 bases. The germline gives CDR1 MNHNS, CDR2 SASEGT. The CDR3 is 14 amino acids. With V trimmed by 0 bases and J by 15 bases, 9 bases remained unmatched. The CDR3 loop reads CASSEAQVSAGGFF. CDR3 bases: TGTGCCAGCAGTGAAGCGCAAGTGTCAGCGGGAGGGTTCTTC.

V gene TRBV7-2 combines with J gene TRBJ2-7, with D possibly called TRBD1 or TRBD2 (5 bases each). Trimming stripped 0 bases from V and 1 base from J, with 10 bases between. The V gene's germline CDR1 is SGHTA and CDR2 FQGNSA. The CDR3 covers 15 residues. CDR3 DNA: TGTGCCAGCAGCTTAGCCACTGAGGGGTCCTACGAGCAGTACTTC. Protein sequence: CASSLATEGSYEQYF.

The table lists this clonotype with a few counts. J is TRBJ2-5 and V is TRBV12-3 or TRBV12-4; D gene unclear. V lost 2 bases and J 2 bases, leaving 12 bases between the germline ends. The CDR3 has 15 residues. The CDR3 DNA sequence: TGTGCCAGCAGTTTATTTGTCGCGGAACAAGAGACCCAGTACTTC. Translating it yields CASSLFVAEQETQYF.

Turning to this clonotype: One end of the junction fails to match germline, which may point to a read error. V and J are TRBV12-3 or TRBV12-4 and TRBJ2-3; 7 nucleotides align to TRBD2. The CDR3 consists of 16 residues. In DNA, the CDR3 is TGTGCCAACAGTTGGTTTGGCGGGAGCTTGAAAGATACGCAGTATTTT. Its protein product is CANSWFGGSLKDTQYF.

V usage is TRBV4-2 and J usage is TRBJ2-3; D may be TRBD1 (5 bases). Trimming took off 2 bases at V and 2 bases at J, with 11 bases between the two ends. The CDR3 is made up of 15 amino acids. CDR1 is LGHNA and CDR2 is YNFKEQ in the germline V gene. The CDR3 DNA reads TGTGCCAGCAGCCAAACGGACACCAACACAGATACGCAGTATTTT. This translates into CASSQTDTNTDTQYF.

V usage is TRBV9 and J usage is TRBJ2-2; D ambiguous. Germline CDR1 is SGDLS and CDR2 is YYNGEE. With 0 bases removed from V and 6 bases from J, the gap between germline ends came to 9 bases. This CDR3 has 14 residues. CDR3 nucleotides: TGTGCCAGCAGCGTAGGAGTCATACCCGGGGAGCTGTTTTTT. Translated, it gives CASSVGVIPGELFF.

The rearrangement joins TRBV20-1 to TRBJ2-5; TRBD2 matches at 7 bases. V was pared by 3 bases and J by 2 bases, with 3 bases of the junction left unmatched. In germline, CDR1 is DFQATT, CDR2 SNEGSKA (reference sequence). The CDR3 consists of 13 residues. The DNA of the CDR3 is TGCAGTGCTAGCTGGGGGGGTCAAGAGACCCAGTACTTC. Encoded protein: CSASWGGQETQYF.

This chain joins TRBV13 and TRBJ2-1, with a weak D call TRBD1 (6 bases). Gene TRBJ2-7 matches the end of the DNA better, so the J call may be wrong. Germline values: CDR1 PRHDT, CDR2 FYEKMQ (reference sequence). The CDR3 has 15 residues. CDR3 sequence (DNA): TGTGCCAGCAGCCCTGCTCCTGGACAGTCCTACGAGCAGTACTTC. Protein: CASSPAPGQSYEQYF.

V and J are TRBV4-3 and TRBJ2-5; D may be TRBD1 or TRBD2 (5 bases each). The germline CDR1 and CDR2 sequences are LGHNA and YSLEER. The CDR3 spans 16 residues. V was pared by 1 base and J by 0 bases, with 12 bases between. This CDR3 is CASSQVRDGYQETQYF. CDR3 sequence (DNA): TGCGCCAGCAGCCAAGTTCGGGACGGGTACCAAGAGACCCAGTACTTC.

This clonotype has more than one count but fewer than ten. The chain has TRBV4-3 and TRBJ2-1; TRBD2 is a possible D gene (5 bases). Germline values: CDR1 LGHNA, CDR2 YSLEER. This CDR3 contains 13 residues. V lost 3 bases to trimming and J lost 7 bases, with 10 bases between them. The CDR3 region is CASSHLALNEQFF. The CDR3 coding sequence is TGCGCCAGCAGCCACCTAGCTCTAAATGAGCAGTTCTTC.

This clonotype was seen more than once but under ten times. V is TRBV6-5 and J is TRBJ2-5; D not resolved. V was cut by 4 bases and J by 5 bases, with 14 bases left in between. The CDR3 is 14 amino acids. Per the germline V gene, CDR1 is MNHEY and CDR2 is SVGAGI. The CDR3 spells CASSSDLKLETQYF. The DNA of the CDR3 is TGTGCCAGCAGTTCGGACCTAAAGCTTGAGACCCAGTACTTC.

This clonotype appeared a few times. CDR3 sequence reads: CASSLTGLGEKLFF. DNA for the CDR3: TGCGCCAGCAGCTTGACAGGGTTAGGTGAAAAACTGTTTTTT. This chain joins TRBV5-1 and TRBJ1-4; D is possibly TRBD1 (6 bases). CDR1 is SGHRS and CDR2 is YFSETQ in the germline V gene. The CDR3 totals 14 residues. V was cut by 1 base and J by 7 bases, with 11 bases left in between.

The table lists this clonotype with a count of one. The chain links TRBV28 to TRBJ2-3; 8 bases line up with TRBD1. Trimming cost V 7 bases and J 2 bases; bases outside gene matches: 8. CDR1 is MDHEN, CDR2 SYDVKM, per germline. CDR3 length equals 15 residues. CDR3 sequence: CASTRGTGLTDTQYF. The CDR3 DNA reads TGTGCCAGCACCAGAGGGACAGGCCTCACAGATACGCAGTATTTT.

This clonotype was recorded many times. The chain has TRBV27 and TRBJ2-5; unclear D gene. CDR3 length: 12 residues. CDR1 and CDR2 from the germline V gene are MNHEY and SMNVEV (reference sequence). V lost 5 bases to trimming and J lost 2 bases, with 6 bases between them. DNA for the CDR3: TGTGCCAGCAGTGGCAGGCAAGAGACCCAGTACTTC. Protein product: CASSGRQETQYF.

The CDR3: CASSVYPPGTVLYEQYF. The CDR3 DNA follows: TGTGCCAGCAGTGTCTACCCTCCCGGGACAGTCCTCTACGAGCAGTACTTC. The gene calls are TRBV27 and TRBJ2-7, with TRBD1 matching over 7 bases. The junction had 16 bases not matched to a gene; V was cut back by 5 bases and J by 3 bases. Germline V gene sequence: CDR1 MNHEY, CDR2 SMNVEV (reference sequence). The CDR3 length is 17 residues.

The chain joins TRBV12-3 or TRBV12-4 to TRBJ2-7; D tentatively reads TRBD1 or TRBD2 (5 bases each). V lost 5 bases to trimming and J lost 5 bases, with 16 bases between them. The CDR3 is 14 residues long. CDR3 nucleotide sequence: TGTGCCAGCAGTGCCGAGGGACCTTTGAACGAGCAGTACTTC. Its protein is CASSAEGPLNEQYF.

This clonotype was found a few times. V and J are TRBV10-3 and TRBJ2-5, with D possibly matching TRBD2 (5 bases). V was clipped by 3 bases and J by 1 base, with 18 bases between them. Germline-derived CDR1 and CDR2 are ENHRY and SYGVKD. CDR3 length: 17 amino acids. CDR3 DNA sequence: TGTGCCATCAGTGAATCCCTCTCGGCTAGCCCCCAAGAGACCCAGTACTTC. This encodes CAISESLSASPQETQYF.

The chain recombines TRBV20-1 with TRBJ2-3; D is undetermined. The V end was cut by 1 base, the J end by 4 bases, with 15 bases between. This CDR3 spans 15 amino acids. From germline, CDR1 is DFQATT and CDR2 SNEGSKA (reference sequence). The CDR3 DNA sequence: TGCAGTGCTAGAGGCGATATCAATGAGGCAGATACGCAGTATTTT. Translation gives CSARGDINEADTQYF.

V and J are TRBV13 and TRBJ2-5; 7 positions match TRBD1. Germline V gene sequence: CDR1 PRHDT, CDR2 FYEKMQ (reference sequence). With 5 bases clipped from V and 1 base from J, the junction kept 4 bases outside the gene matches. The CDR3 length is 14 residues. The CDR3 protein is CASSTRDSQETQYF. The CDR3 bases are TGTGCCAGCAGCACTAGGGACAGCCAAGAGACCCAGTACTTC.

This clonotype has more than one count but fewer than ten. V gene TRBV4-3 combines with J gene TRBJ2-7, with TRBD2 identical over 10 bases. CDR3 length: 20 residues. Germline V gives CDR1 LGHNA, CDR2 YSLEER. Trimming removed 1 base from V and 0 bases from J; junction bases left unmatched: 15. The chain's CDR3 is CASSQGLGLAANPSSYEQYF. CDR3 nucleotide sequence: TGCGCCAGCAGCCAAGGGTTAGGACTAGCGGCGAACCCGAGCTCCTACGAGCAGTACTTC.